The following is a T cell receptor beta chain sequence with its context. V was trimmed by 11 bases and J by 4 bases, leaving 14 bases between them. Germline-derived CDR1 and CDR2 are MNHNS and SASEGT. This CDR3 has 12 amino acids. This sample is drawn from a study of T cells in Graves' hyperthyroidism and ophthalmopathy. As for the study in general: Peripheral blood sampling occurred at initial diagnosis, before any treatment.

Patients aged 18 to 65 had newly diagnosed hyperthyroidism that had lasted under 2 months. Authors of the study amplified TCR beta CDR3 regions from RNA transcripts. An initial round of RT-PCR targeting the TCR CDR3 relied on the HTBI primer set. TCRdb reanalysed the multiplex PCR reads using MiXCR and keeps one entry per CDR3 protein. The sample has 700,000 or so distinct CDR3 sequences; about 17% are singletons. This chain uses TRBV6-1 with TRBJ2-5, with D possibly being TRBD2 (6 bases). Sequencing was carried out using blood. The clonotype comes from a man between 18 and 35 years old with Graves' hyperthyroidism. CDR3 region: CAAYTGGETQYF. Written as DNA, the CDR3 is TGTGCCGCCTATACCGGGGGAGAGACCCAGTACTTC.